A single sample is the source of the 28 T cell receptor beta chains below, sequenced in a study of blood T cell repertoires in COVID-19. TCRdb's table, derived via immunoSEQ multiplex PCR, lists solely in-frame clones and lacks some. This sample has some 270,000 clones; 88% occur once, and the top ten carry over 3%. Specimen: PBMCs or T cells enriched from blood (not recorded which). These receptors originate from a woman between 40 and 50 years old who had been exposed to COVID-19.

The V call is TRBV7-6, the J call TRBJ1-1; TRBD1 agrees at 7 bases. This CDR3 is built from 15 residues. Germline CDR1 and CDR2: SGHVS and FNYEAQ. V lost 5 bases to trimming and J lost 0 bases; unmatched junction nucleotides: 6. CDR3 sequence: CASSPNRGLNTEAFF. CDR3 in DNA: TGTGCCAGCAGCCCAAACAGGGGTTTGAACACTGAAGCTTTCTTT. The variable domain in full, with the rest retrieved from reference TRBV7-6 and TRBJ1-1, is GAGVSQSPRYKVTKRGQDVALRCDPISGHVSLYWYRQALGQGPEFLTYFNYEAQQDKSGLPNDRFSAERPEGSISTLTIQRTEQRDSAMYRCASSPNRGLNTEAFFGQGTRLTVV.

The V and J genes are TRBV20-1 and TRBJ1-6; D uncertain. CDR3 length: 14 amino acids. The V gene's germline CDR1 is DFQATT and CDR2 SNEGSKA (reference sequence). Trimming took off 3 bases at V and 7 bases at J, with 13 bases between the two ends. CDR3: CSASKSRGNSPLHF. The CDR3, as DNA: TGCAGTGCTAGTAAGAGTCGGGGAAATTCACCCCTCCACTTT.

This clone was recorded only once. The chain joins TRBV10-3 to TRBJ1-2; weak D call: TRBD1 (5 bases). Germline CDR1 reads ENHRY; CDR2 reads SYGVKD. The CDR3 has 14 amino acids. V gave up 2 bases and J gave up 6 bases, with 13 bases separating them. This CDR3 reads CAISEPQGADGYTF. The CDR3 bases are TGTGCCATCAGTGAGCCCCAAGGGGCGGATGGCTACACCTTC.

This clone was seen a single time. This chain links TRBV5-8 with TRBJ2-2; D gene unclear. In germline, CDR1 is SGHTS, CDR2 YDEGEE. V shed 0 bases and J shed 5 bases, with 8 bases lying between them. The CDR3 is 14 amino acids. The CDR3 spells CASSLGQETGELFF. Written as DNA, the CDR3 is TGTGCCAGCAGCTTGGGCCAGGAAACCGGGGAGCTGTTTTTT. Looking up the rest from reference TRBV5-8 and TRBJ2-2 gives the full variable domain: EAGVTQSPTHLIKTRGQQATLRCSPISGHTSVYWYQQALGLGLQFLLWYDEGEERNRGNFPPRFSGRQFPNYSSELNVNALELEDSALYLCASSLGQETGELFFGEGSRLTVL.

This chain uses TRBV18 with TRBJ2-1; 7 nucleotides agree with TRBD2. The V gene end was trimmed by 3 bases and the J gene end by 5 bases; junction bases not matched to a gene: 10. CDR3 length: 16 residues. In germline, CDR1 is KGHSH, CDR2 LQKENI. The CDR3 is CASSPPQRDRDNEQFF. CDR3 sequence (DNA): TGTGCCAGCTCACCGCCGCAGCGGGATCGAGACAATGAGCAGTTCTTC.

The chain is built from TRBV18 and TRBJ2-5; 10 positions match TRBD2. The CDR3 has 16 amino acids. The germline gives CDR1 KGHSH, CDR2 LQKENI. The trim removed 3 bases at V and 4 bases at J, leaving 8 bases unmatched. The CDR3 protein is CASSPFSGGPTETQYF. The CDR3 region has the DNA TGTGCCAGCTCACCGTTTAGCGGGGGGCCCACAGAGACCCAGTACTTC.

This clone was detected once. V is TRBV28 and J is TRBJ1-2, with a tentative D call TRBD1 (6 bases). The CDR3 has 15 residues. Trimming removed 4 bases from V and 8 bases from J, with 20 bases in between. From germline, CDR1 is MDHEN and CDR2 SYDVKM. CDR3 residues: CASSSPQGGFRGYTF. CDR3 coding DNA: TGTGCCAGCAGTTCCCCACAGGGAGGGTTTAGGGGCTACACCTTC.

Details on this clone: Other nucleotide sequences in the sample specify the same CDR3. The rearrangement joins TRBV24-1 to TRBJ1-2; D call uncertain. CDR3 size: 10 residues. Between the trimmed V and J ends, which lost 7 bases and 6 bases, there was a span of 5 bases. Germline V lookup: CDR1 KGHDR, CDR2 SFDVKD. As DNA, the CDR3 is TGTGCCACCAGAGCTGATGGCTACACCTTC. This sequence encodes CATRADGYTF.

This sequence joins TRBV11-2 and TRBJ1-1, with D possibly being TRBD1 (5 bases). V was clipped by 0 bases and J by 11 bases, with 13 bases between them. The CDR3 extends over 13 amino acids. In germline, CDR1 is SGHAT, CDR2 FQNNGV. The CDR3 reads CASSLEFGAGAFF. The CDR3 DNA is TGTGCCAGCAGCTTAGAGTTTGGAGCAGGGGCTTTCTTT.

A note on this clone: Sequence at one end of the junction differs from germline and may be a read error. V gene TRBV7-8 combines with J gene TRBJ2-5; 8 bases fit TRBD1. Germline V gene data show CDR1 as SGHVS and CDR2 as FQNEAQ. This CDR3 has 15 residues. The CDR3 reads CASRRQGTHQQTQYF. The CDR3 DNA is TGTGCCAGCAGGAGACAGGGGACCCACCAACAGACCCAGTACTTC.

This clone was recorded only once. Mismatch with germline at one junction end may stem from a read error. The chain couples TRBV5-1 to TRBJ1-2, with 12 bases lining up with TRBD1. CDR1 and CDR2 (germline): SGHRS, YFSETQ. This CDR3 has 15 amino acids. CDR3 region: CASSLGTGGADGYTF. The CDR3 region has the DNA TGTGCCAGCAGCTTGGGGACAGGGGGCGCGGATGGCTACACCTTC.

The V call is TRBV7-2, the J call TRBJ2-5; D is perhaps TRBD2 (5 bases). The V end was cut by 0 bases, the J end by 5 bases, with 10 bases between. CDR3 length: 14 amino acids. The germline CDR1 and CDR2 sequences are SGHTA and FQGNSA. CDR3 sequence: CASSLAGVKETQYF. The CDR3 DNA follows: TGTGCCAGCAGCTTAGCCGGGGTGAAGGAGACCCAGTACTTC.

This chain joins TRBV6-5 and TRBJ2-5; TRBD2 is a possible D gene (5 bases). Trimming stripped 6 bases from V and 2 bases from J, with 13 bases between. This CDR3 region has 14 residues. Germline assignment: CDR1 MNHEY and CDR2 SVGAGI. CDR3 sequence reads: CASSDPGWQETQYF. The DNA for the CDR3 is TGTGCCAGCAGCGACCCGGGGTGGCAAGAGACCCAGTACTTC.

The chain recombines TRBV4-2 with TRBJ2-5, with TRBD2 matching 12 bases. The germline V gene has CDR1 LGHNA and CDR2 YNFKEQ. This CDR3 spans 16 amino acids. Trimming took 7 bases from V and 9 from J; bases not matched to a gene: 15. CDR3 amino acids: CASKATSGGEFRSQYF. The CDR3 DNA reads as TGTGCCAGCAAGGCGACTAGCGGGGGCGAATTTCGTTCCCAGTACTTC.

The V and J genes are TRBV5-4 and TRBJ1-3, with a weak D call TRBD1 (5 bases). Trimming pared 0 bases from V and 3 bases from J, leaving 7 bases between. Germline V CDR1 and CDR2: SGHNT, YYREEE (reference sequence). The CDR3 runs to 14 residues. The CDR3 sequence is CASSLEGFGNTIYF. The CDR3 coding sequence is TGTGCCAGCAGCTTGGAGGGGTTTGGAAACACCATATATTTT. Full variable domain (outside the CDR3, taken from reference TRBV5-4 and TRBJ1-3): ETGVTQSPTHLIKTRGQQVTLRCSSQSGHNTVSWYQQALGQGPQFIFQYYREEENGRGNFPPRFSGLQFPNYSSELNVNALELDDSALYLCASSLEGFGNTIYFGEGSWLTVV.

This sequence joins TRBV6-5 and TRBJ2-3, with D unclear. Trimming removed 8 bases from V and 6 bases from J, with 9 bases in between. CDR3 size: 11 residues. Per germline, CDR1 MNHEY and CDR2 SVGAGI. The CDR3 coding sequence is TGTGCCAGCTCAACTCGGGATACGCAGTATTTT. Its translation: CASSTRDTQYF.

The rearrangement uses TRBV4-3 and TRBJ1-1; D gene uncertain. CDR1 is LGHNA, CDR2 YSLEER, per germline. The CDR3 is made up of 17 amino acids. With 0 bases removed from V and 1 base from J, the gap between germline ends came to 15 bases. Written as DNA, the CDR3 is TGCGCCAGCAGCCAAGATTTAAATGGTTGGGCGAACACTGAAGCTTTCTTT. It yields the protein CASSQDLNGWANTEAFF.

CDR3 amino acids: CASSQDRFSSGTGELFF. For the CDR3, the DNA is TGCGCCAGCAGCCAAGATCGGTTCTCGAGCGGCACCGGGGAGCTGTTTTTT. The chain uses TRBV4-1 and TRBJ2-2; D may be TRBD2 (5 bases). V lost 0 bases and J lost 4, with 15 bases in between. Germline values: CDR1 MGHRA, CDR2 YSYEKL. The CDR3 totals 17 residues.

V and J are TRBV27 and TRBJ2-1; 12 bases agree with TRBD2. V trimming: 5 bases; J trimming: 4 bases; junction bases outside the gene matches: 6. The CDR3 runs to 16 residues. CDR1 and CDR2 (germline): MNHEY, SMNVEV (reference sequence). The CDR3 reads CASSTRTSGVYNEQFF. As DNA, the CDR3 is TGTGCCAGCAGTACGAGGACTAGCGGGGTTTACAATGAGCAGTTCTTC.

This chain links TRBV5-4 with TRBJ2-1; 15 bases map to TRBD2. The germline V gene encodes CDR1 SGHNT and CDR2 YYREEE (reference sequence). With V trimmed by 0 bases and J by 8 bases, 3 bases remained unmatched. The CDR3 extends over 16 amino acids. CDR3 in DNA: TGTGCCAGCAGCTTGGGCGGGACTAGCGGGAGGCATGAGCAGTTCTTC. It yields the protein CASSLGGTSGRHEQFF.

A single count supports this clone. V gene TRBV5-1 combines with J gene TRBJ2-2; D might be TRBD1 (6 bases). CDR1 SGHRS and CDR2 YFSETQ come from the germline V gene. V was pared by 5 bases and J by 6 bases, with 17 bases between. The CDR3 covers 15 residues. The CDR3 bases are TGCGCCAGCAGTTCTGGACAGCAGAGGGCCGGGGAGCTGTTTTTT. Protein product: CASSSGQQRAGELFF.

V and J are TRBV10-3 and TRBJ1-2; TRBD1 aligns across 7 bases. The germline gives CDR1 ENHRY, CDR2 SYGVKD. This CDR3 has 12 residues. The V gene end was trimmed by 5 bases and the J gene end by 8 bases; junction bases not matched to a gene: 5. CDR3 DNA sequence: TGTGCCATCAGTACAGGGGTCTTAGGCTACACCTTC. Encoded protein: CAISTGVLGYTF.

The chain recombines TRBV7-3 with TRBJ2-1; D uncertain. Germline V gene sequence: CDR1 SGHTA, CDR2 FQGTGA. The ends were cut back, 2 bases at V and 8 bases at J, with 16 bases in the middle. The CDR3 loop spans 15 amino acids. For the CDR3, the DNA is TGTGCCAGCAGCTTAGTCCGTGCCGAACTACATGAGCAGTTCTTC. Amino acid sequence: CASSLVRAELHEQFF.

This chain links TRBV27 with TRBJ2-7; weak D call: TRBD2 (6 bases). V lost 4 bases and J lost 1, with 14 bases in between. CDR3 size: 15 residues. Germline V gene sequence: CDR1 MNHEY, CDR2 SMNVEV (reference sequence). In nucleotides, the CDR3 is TGTGCCAGCAGTTCCCGGGGGATTGATTCCTACGAGCAGTACTTC. It is translated as CASSSRGIDSYEQYF.

The sample holds a few counts of this clone. The chain joins TRBV7-9 to TRBJ2-7, with D uncertain. V was trimmed by 5 bases and J by 1 base, leaving 9 bases between them. Germline values: CDR1 SEHNR, CDR2 FQNEAQ (reference sequence). CDR3 length equals 13 residues. CDR3 in amino acids: CASSPDTSYEQYF. CDR3 DNA: TGTGCCAGCAGCCCAGACACGTCCTACGAGCAGTACTTC. Full variable domain (missing parts from reference TRBV7-9 and TRBJ2-7): DTGVSQNPRHKITKRGQNVTFRCDPISEHNRLYWYRQTLGQGPEFLTYFQNEAQLEKSRLLSDRFSAERPKGSFSTLEIQRTEQGDSAMYLCASSPDTSYEQYFGPGTRLTVT.

This clone was counted once. The chain carries TRBV3-1 (or the pseudogene TRBV3-2) and TRBJ2-3; tentative D call: TRBD2 (6 bases). Trimming removed 4 bases from V and 0 bases from J, with 8 bases in between. Germline assignment: CDR1 LGHDT and CDR2 YNNKEL (reference sequence). The CDR3 has 14 amino acids. The CDR3 reads CASSLAGSTDTQYF. CDR3 in DNA: TGTGCCAGCAGCCTCGCGGGGAGCACAGATACGCAGTATTTT.

V and J are TRBV29-1 and TRBJ1-1, with D tentatively TRBD1 (5 bases). CDR1 is SQVTM and CDR2 is ANQGSEA in the germline V gene. V lost 3 bases, J lost 0 bases, and 11 bases lay in between. The CDR3 has 14 amino acids. CDR3 bases: TGCAGCGTTGAGACGTCAGGGATGAACACTGAAGCTTTCTTT. Translated, it gives CSVETSGMNTEAFF.

The gene calls are TRBV5-1 and TRBJ1-1, with 8 bases that match TRBD1. The CDR3 is 15 amino acids. J gave up 4 bases and V 3 bases, and 8 bases lay outside the gene matches. Per germline, CDR1 SGHRS and CDR2 YFSETQ. The CDR3 sequence: CASSSTTGVSTEAFF. The CDR3 coding sequence is TGCGCCAGCAGCTCAACGACAGGGGTGAGCACTGAAGCTTTCTTT.